This T cell receptor beta chain originates from a study of blood T cell repertoires in COVID-19. Study-wide context: Italy, Spain and the United States were the sources of the convalescent and acute COVID-19 samples. In each case, the material was cDNA or gDNA derived from T cells, B-cell-depleted T cells, or PBMCs.

As processed by the authors: Amplification from reference gene primers served as the basis for estimated nucleated cell counts. Method: immunoSEQ multiplex PCR; TCRdb's copy keeps in-frame clones and lacks some. Clonal size and the V and J genes are those of that table, whereas D and trimming came from the DNA. The table lists under 250,000 clones, 70% to 90% of them singletons. The V gene's germline CDR1 is SGHDN and CDR2 FVKESK. The trim removed 9 bases at V and 8 bases at J, leaving 7 bases unmatched. The length of the CDR3 is 13 residues. The chain has TRBV14 and TRBJ1-4, with 9 bases lining up with TRBD1. Sequenced sample: peripheral blood. The receptor's source is a man in his forties or fifties who had recovered from COVID-19. The CDR3 loop is CASNTGQGEKLFF. The CDR3 DNA reads as TGTGCCAGTAACACGGGACAGGGCGAAAAACTGTTTTTT.